One sample yielded the 3 T cell receptor beta chains listed below, sequenced in a study of T-cell memory formation after mild COVID-19. Each CDR3 protein gets one entry after TCRdb re-called the 5' RACE reads with MiXCR. The sample consists of about 290,000 distinct CDR3 sequences, about a sixth of them appearing once. Source material: PBMCs or a T cell subset sorted from them (not recorded which). The receptors here all came from a man aged 18-30 years who had mild COVID-19 (a few samples of this study predate the infection). Cell type and time point are not known.

J is TRBJ2-5 and V is TRBV20-1, with 13 bases fitting TRBD2. Losses at the gene ends were 6 bases for V and 5 bases for J; bases not matched to a gene: 15. From germline, CDR1 is DFQATT and CDR2 SNEGSKA (reference sequence). The CDR3 loop spans 17 amino acids. The chain's CDR3 is CSAKTGLAGYYTETQYF. Written as DNA, the CDR3 is TGCAGTGCAAAGACGGGACTAGCGGGATATTATACGGAGACCCAGTACTTC.

This clonotype has just a few counts. The V and J genes are TRBV20-1 and TRBJ2-1, with 7 positions matching TRBD1. Looked up from germline, CDR1 is DFQATT and CDR2 is SNEGSKA (reference sequence). J gave up 1 base and V 4 bases, and 10 bases lay outside the gene matches. The CDR3 runs to 16 residues. The CDR3 spells CSAIMRQGRSYNEQFF. The DNA for the CDR3 is TGCAGTGCTATTATGCGACAGGGTAGATCCTACAATGAGCAGTTCTTC.

This clonotype was seen more than once but under ten times. The V call is TRBV6-5, the J call TRBJ2-3, with D tentatively TRBD2 (6 bases). This CDR3 spans 15 amino acids. Germline V gives CDR1 MNHEY, CDR2 SVGAGI. Trimming removed 5 bases from V and 2 bases from J, with 14 bases in between. CDR3 in amino acids: CASSPLGLPTDTQYF. CDR3 nucleotides: TGTGCCAGCAGTCCCCTGGGACTTCCCACAGATACGCAGTATTTT.